The present TCR beta chain was sequenced within a study of cytotoxic CD8 clonotypes in ibrutinib-treated CLL. Study-level information: Responses: roughly 24 partial, 2 complete; after median around 70 months, roughly 14 stayed remitted, some twelve progressed. Response samples were taken after a median roughly 12 months of treatment, range 6 to 36.

Only in-frame clones appear in the TCRdb table, and some are missing; sequencing was by immunoSEQ multiplex PCR. This sample has 300,000 or so clones, with 67% found just once. This receptor was obtained from a human donor with chronic lymphocytic leukemia. The sequencing used PBMCs, collected after 36 months of ibrutinib treatment.

CDR3 DNA sequence: TGTGCCAGCAGCGGACCGGGACAGGCGTACGAGCAGTACTTC. Its protein is CASSGPGQAYEQYF. The chain recombines TRBV7-9 with TRBJ2-7, with 8 bases fitting TRBD1. The CDR3 extends over 14 amino acids. Looked up from germline, CDR1 is SEHNR and CDR2 is FQNEAQ (reference sequence). V shed 5 bases and J 4 bases; nucleotides not matched to a gene: 7.